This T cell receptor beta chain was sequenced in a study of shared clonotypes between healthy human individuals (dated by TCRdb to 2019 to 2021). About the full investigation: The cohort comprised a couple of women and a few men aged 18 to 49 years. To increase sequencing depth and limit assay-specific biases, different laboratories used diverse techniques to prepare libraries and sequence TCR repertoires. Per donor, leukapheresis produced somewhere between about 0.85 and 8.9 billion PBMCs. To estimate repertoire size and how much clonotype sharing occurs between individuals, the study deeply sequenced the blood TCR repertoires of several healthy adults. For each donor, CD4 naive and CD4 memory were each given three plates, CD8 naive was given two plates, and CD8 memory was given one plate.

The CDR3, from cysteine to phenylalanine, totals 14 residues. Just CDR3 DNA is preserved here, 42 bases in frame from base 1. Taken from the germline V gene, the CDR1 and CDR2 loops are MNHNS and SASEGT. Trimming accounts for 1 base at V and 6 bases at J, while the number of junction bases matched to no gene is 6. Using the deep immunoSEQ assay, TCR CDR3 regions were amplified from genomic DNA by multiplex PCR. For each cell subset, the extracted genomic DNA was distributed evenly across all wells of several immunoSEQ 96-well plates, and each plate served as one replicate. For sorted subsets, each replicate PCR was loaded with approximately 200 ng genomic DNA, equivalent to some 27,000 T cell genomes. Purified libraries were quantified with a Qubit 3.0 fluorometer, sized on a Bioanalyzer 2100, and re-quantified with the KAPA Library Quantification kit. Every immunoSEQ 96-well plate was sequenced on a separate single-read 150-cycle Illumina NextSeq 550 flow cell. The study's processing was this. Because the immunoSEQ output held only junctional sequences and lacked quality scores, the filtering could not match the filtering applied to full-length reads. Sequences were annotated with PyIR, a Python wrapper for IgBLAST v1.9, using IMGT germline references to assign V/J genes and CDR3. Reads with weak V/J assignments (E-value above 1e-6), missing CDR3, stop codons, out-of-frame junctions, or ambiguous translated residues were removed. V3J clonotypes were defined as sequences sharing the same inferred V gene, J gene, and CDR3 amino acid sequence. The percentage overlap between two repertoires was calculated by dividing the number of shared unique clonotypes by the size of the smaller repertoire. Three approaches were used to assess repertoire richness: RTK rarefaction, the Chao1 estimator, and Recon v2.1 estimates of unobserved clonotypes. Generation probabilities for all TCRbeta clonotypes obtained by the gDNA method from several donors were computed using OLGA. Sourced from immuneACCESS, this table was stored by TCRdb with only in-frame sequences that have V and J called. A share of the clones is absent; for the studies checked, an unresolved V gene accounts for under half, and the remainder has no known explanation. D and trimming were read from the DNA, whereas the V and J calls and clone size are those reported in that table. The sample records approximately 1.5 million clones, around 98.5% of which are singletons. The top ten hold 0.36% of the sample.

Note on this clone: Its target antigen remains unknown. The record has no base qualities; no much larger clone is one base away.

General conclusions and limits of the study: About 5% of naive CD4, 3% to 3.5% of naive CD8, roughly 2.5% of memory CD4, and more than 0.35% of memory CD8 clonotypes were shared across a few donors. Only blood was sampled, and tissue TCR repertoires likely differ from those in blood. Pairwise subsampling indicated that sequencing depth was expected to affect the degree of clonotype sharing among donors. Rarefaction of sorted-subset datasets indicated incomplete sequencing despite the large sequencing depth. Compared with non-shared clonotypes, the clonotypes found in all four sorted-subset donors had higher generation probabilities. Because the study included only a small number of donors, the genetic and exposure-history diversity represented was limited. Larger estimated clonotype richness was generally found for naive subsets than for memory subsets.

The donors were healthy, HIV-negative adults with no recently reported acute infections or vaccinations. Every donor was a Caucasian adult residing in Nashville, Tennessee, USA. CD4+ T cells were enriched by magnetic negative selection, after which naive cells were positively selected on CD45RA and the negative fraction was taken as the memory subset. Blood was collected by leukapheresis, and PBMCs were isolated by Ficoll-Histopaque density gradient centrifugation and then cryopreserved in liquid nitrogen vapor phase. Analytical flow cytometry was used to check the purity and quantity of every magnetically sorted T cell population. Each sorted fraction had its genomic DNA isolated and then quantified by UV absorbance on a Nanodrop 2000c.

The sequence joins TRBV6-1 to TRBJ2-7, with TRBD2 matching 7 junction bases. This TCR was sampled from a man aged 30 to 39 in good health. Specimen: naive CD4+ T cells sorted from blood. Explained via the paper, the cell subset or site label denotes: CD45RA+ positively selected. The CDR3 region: CASSEVGGSGEQYF. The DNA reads TGTGCCAGCAGTGAAGTCGGGGGGTCGGGCGAGCAGTACTTC.